This T cell receptor (beta chain) was captured by sequencing in a study of human T cells and chemical hapten exposure. At the level of the study: Once 0.01% DPC had been applied to the upper back by patch test, readings were taken at 6 days.

A single record per CDR3 protein comes from TCRdb applying MiXCR to the RACE reads. The sample gives 65,000 to 100,000 distinct CDR3 sequences, 6.6% of which show up once; roughly 1.4% is in the top ten. The V and J ends lost 3 bases and 7 bases respectively, with 9 bases between them. The CDR3 is 12 amino acids. Germline V gives CDR1 SGHVS, CDR2 FQNEAQ. Time point indicated: patch test 2, 6 weeks after DPC sensitization. As for treatment: therapeutic diphenylcyclopropenone sensitization with weekly scalp DPC. About this clonotype: Antigen unknown.

Study results and caveats: Donors had alopecia, so their immune response may differ from healthy people's. Positive correlation was observed between PT1 expanded TCR counts and patch test score.

This TCR was recovered from a woman aged 25 to 45 with alopecia areata. Some clones in this sample may be carry-over from other donors' samples. This chain links TRBV7-8 with TRBJ1-2, with D unclear. The source material was whole blood, sampled in connection with sensitization to the hapten diphenylcyclopropenone (DPC). The CDR3 here is CASSFPGSGYTF. The CDR3 DNA reads TGTGCCAGCAGCTTCCCGGGTTCTGGCTACACCTTC.